The 24 T cell receptor beta chains given below trace back to one sample, sequenced in a study of radiotherapy plus CTLA-4 blockade in lung cancer. The table came from immunoSEQ multiplex PCR; TCRdb's copy has only in-frame clones and leaves some out. The table includes about 15,000 clones, approximately 89% detected once. The sample in question was peripheral blood, obtained from a patient treated with radiotherapy plus ipilimumab. The receptor set was obtained from a human donor with non-small cell lung cancer that progressed on radiotherapy plus ipilimumab. Some clones in this sample may be carry-over from other donors' samples.

V is TRBV19 and J is TRBJ2-1, with 7 nucleotides matching TRBD1. The CDR3 is 15 residues long. V shed 6 bases, J shed 5 bases, and the junction held 10 bases outside the gene matches. Per germline, CDR1 LNHDA and CDR2 SQIVND (reference sequence). CDR3 amino acids: CASRTRDSRNNEQFF. In DNA, the CDR3 is TGTGCCAGTAGGACACGGGACAGCAGAAACAATGAGCAGTTCTTC.

This chain links TRBV7-3 with TRBJ2-3; 7 bases line up with TRBD1. The CDR3 consists of 16 residues. Per the germline V gene, CDR1 is SGHTA and CDR2 is FQGTGA. V was pared by 5 bases and J by 3 bases, with 11 bases of the junction left unmatched. The CDR3 loop is CASSPRPGGGTDTQYF. Written as DNA, the CDR3 is TGTGCCAGCAGCCCTAGGCCAGGGGGTGGAACAGATACGCAGTATTTT.

This clone showed up just once. The chain couples TRBV5-5 to TRBJ1-5; possible D gene TRBD1, 6 bases. The CDR3 has 18 residues. Trimming took 2 bases from V and 0 from J, leaving 18 bases between them. Germline values: CDR1 SGHKS, CDR2 YYEKEE (reference sequence). The CDR3 nucleotides are TGTGCCAGCAGCTTTTGGGACACGAAGCAATATAGCAATCAGCCCCAGCATTTT. Translation gives CASSFWDTKQYSNQPQHF. Looking up the rest from reference TRBV5-5 and TRBJ1-5 gives the full variable domain: DAGVTQSPTHLIKTRGQQVTLRCSPISGHKSVSWYQQVLGQGPQFIFQYYEKEERGRGNFPDRFSARQFPNYSSELNVNALLLGDSALYLCASSFWDTKQYSNQPQHFGDGTRLSIL.

This clone was seen a handful of times. The chain combines TRBV19 with TRBJ1-3; D is perhaps TRBD1 (6 bases). The CDR3 consists of 12 residues. The V end lost 6 bases, the J end lost 4 bases, and 7 bases lay between the germline ends. CDR1 LNHDA and CDR2 SQIVND come from the germline V gene (reference sequence). As DNA, the CDR3 is TGTGCCAGTAGCAGGGGAGGAAACACCATATATTTT. Amino acids: CASSRGGNTIYF.

The rearrangement links TRBV4-1 to TRBJ2-5; D is perhaps TRBD2 (6 bases). V dropped 4 bases and J dropped 3 bases, with 21 bases sitting between them. Germline assignment: CDR1 MGHRA and CDR2 YSYEKL. The CDR3 is made up of 17 amino acids. The CDR3 loop is CASSPSERLARKETQYF. In nucleotides, the CDR3 is TGCGCCAGCAGCCCATCCGAGAGGCTAGCGCGTAAAGAGACCCAGTACTTC.

The chain recombines TRBV7-3 with TRBJ2-3; 11 bases fit TRBD1. Germline V gives CDR1 SGHTA, CDR2 FQGTGA. CDR3 length: 17 residues. V dropped 5 bases and J dropped 2; count of bases not matched to a gene: 9. Here the CDR3 reads CASSRPPGQGATDTQYF. As DNA, the CDR3 is TGTGCCAGCAGCCGACCGCCCGGACAGGGGGCCACAGATACGCAGTATTTT.

This sequence joins TRBV2 and TRBJ2-7; tentatively, D is TRBD1 (5 bases). Trimming left V 7 bases short and J 1 base short, with 29 bases between. Germline V gene sequence: CDR1 SNHLY, CDR2 FYNNEI. The CDR3 sequence is 19 residues long. CDR3 residues: CASTLGQGGGRSLSYEQYF. The CDR3 region has the DNA TGTGCCAGCACCCTTGGGCAGGGTGGCGGTCGCTCCCTTTCCTACGAGCAGTACTTC.

This chain links TRBV29-1 with TRBJ2-5; 12 bases map to TRBD1. Germline CDR1 and CDR2: SQVTM and ANQGSEA. This CDR3 is built from 14 residues. J was trimmed by 5 bases and V by 6 bases; bases with no gene match: 7. The chain's CDR3 is CSVGGQGARETQYF. CDR3 DNA: TGCAGCGTCGGGGGACAGGGGGCGCGGGAGACCCAGTACTTC.

The chain has TRBV11-2 and TRBJ2-5; 10 positions match TRBD2. This CDR3 comprises 16 residues. The V gene end was trimmed by 6 bases and the J gene end by 4 bases; junction bases not matched to a gene: 11. Germline V lookup: CDR1 SGHAT, CDR2 FQNNGV. The CDR3 reads CASSQSGRGFRETQYF. The CDR3 DNA sequence: TGTGCCAGCAGTCAGAGCGGGAGGGGCTTTAGAGAGACCCAGTACTTC.

The chain recombines TRBV27 with TRBJ2-4; no reliable D call. V dropped 4 bases and J dropped 0 bases, with 19 bases sitting between them. This CDR3 is built from 18 residues. Germline V gives CDR1 MNHEY, CDR2 SMNVEV (reference sequence). The CDR3 coding sequence is TGTGCCAGCAGTTCTCGTATACTCTATCCCCTAGCCAAAAACATTCAGTACTTC. Translated: CASSSRILYPLAKNIQYF.

This chain uses TRBV4-1 with TRBJ2-7, with 7 positions matching TRBD2. The length of the CDR3 is 16 residues. CDR1 is MGHRA and CDR2 is YSYEKL in the germline V gene. V shed 4 bases and J 3 bases; nucleotides not matched to a gene: 12. This CDR3 reads CASSPGRAGSIYEQYF. As DNA, the CDR3 is TGCGCCAGCAGCCCTGGGAGGGCAGGGTCAATCTACGAGCAGTACTTC.

The V gene is TRBV6-5, the J gene TRBJ1-1; no clear D gene. The CDR3 consists of 15 residues. The germline V and J ends were trimmed by 2 bases and 0 bases, with 10 bases remaining between them. Germline CDR1 is MNHEY and CDR2 is SVGAGI. Here the CDR3 DNA reads TGTGCCAGCAGTTACGGGCAACTCCTGAACACTGAAGCTTTCTTT. Translated: CASSYGQLLNTEAFF.

This chain connects TRBV7-2 to TRBJ2-3; D gene uncertain. Trimming shortened V by 5 bases and J by 14 bases, and 17 bases separated the two germline ends. This CDR3 has 12 residues. Germline-derived CDR1 and CDR2 are SGHTA and FQGNSA. The CDR3 DNA reads TGTGCCAGCAGCCCTCAATTGGCCAAGCGGTATTTT. Residues: CASSPQLAKRYF.

The chain joins TRBV9 to TRBJ1-1, with D possibly TRBD1 on 5 matching bases. This CDR3 is 15 amino acids long. Deletions cut 4 bases from V and 0 bases from J, with 13 bases between. The germline CDR1 and CDR2 sequences are SGDLS and YYNGEE. CDR3 region: CASSPNSDMNTEAFF. The DNA for the CDR3 is TGTGCCAGCAGCCCAAACTCGGACATGAACACTGAAGCTTTCTTT. Full variable domain (missing parts from reference TRBV9 and TRBJ1-1): DSGVTQTPKHLITATGQRVTLRCSPRSGDLSVYWYQQSLDQGLQFLIQYYNGEERAKGNILERFSAQQFPDLHSELNLSSLELGDSALYFCASSPNSDMNTEAFFGQGTRLTVV.

The V gene is TRBV7-9, the J gene TRBJ2-5; D call uncertain. The CDR3 covers 13 residues. Trimming took 2 bases from V and 4 from J, leaving 8 bases between them. CDR1 SEHNR and CDR2 FQNEAQ come from the germline V gene (reference sequence). Here the CDR3 DNA reads TGTGCCAGCAGCTTAAACGGTCGAGAGACCCAGTACTTC. As protein: CASSLNGRETQYF. Full variable domain (missing parts from reference TRBV7-9 and TRBJ2-5): DTGVSQNPRHKITKRGQNVTFRCDPISEHNRLYWYRQTLGQGPEFLTYFQNEAQLEKSRLLSDRFSAERPKGSFSTLEIQRTEQGDSAMYLCASSLNGRETQYFGPGTRLLVL.

The chain couples TRBV7-2 to TRBJ2-1; D call uncertain. From germline, CDR1 is SGHTA and CDR2 FQGNSA. Trimming left V 1 base short and J 4 bases short, with 5 bases between. CDR3 length: 13 amino acids. The DNA of the CDR3 is TGTGCCAGCAGCTTAGAGCCTTACAATGAGCAGTTCTTC. Amino acids: CASSLEPYNEQFF.

V gene TRBV4-3 combines with J gene TRBJ2-6, with 8 bases fitting TRBD1. With V trimmed by 2 bases and J by 2 bases, 17 bases remained unmatched. CDR1 is LGHNA, CDR2 YSLEER, per germline. CDR3 length: 21 amino acids. The CDR3 DNA follows: TGCGCCAGCAGCCAATCTGGAGGGACAGGAAGAATTAGTGCTGGGGCCAACGTCCTGACTTTC. It yields the protein CASSQSGGTGRISAGANVLTF.

The chain links TRBV27 to TRBJ2-3; 9 positions agree with TRBD2. This CDR3 has 20 amino acids. Germline CDR1 is MNHEY and CDR2 is SMNVEV (reference sequence). The ends lost 8 bases at V and 3 bases at J; junction bases unmatched: 24. Written as DNA, the CDR3 is TGTGCCAGCGGCCCTCGAGGCGGGAGGGCCGAGGATGGGCTTACAGATACGCAGTATTTT. It codes for CASGPRGGRAEDGLTDTQYF.

The chain links TRBV14 to TRBJ2-6, with 7 bases matching TRBD1. J was trimmed by 3 bases and V by 1 base; bases with no gene match: 9. The CDR3 consists of 18 residues. Germline CDR1 and CDR2: SGHDN and FVKESK. The CDR3 DNA reads TGTGCCAGCAGCCAAGCGTTGCGACAGGGTTATGGGGCCAACGTCCTGACTTTC. Translation: CASSQALRQGYGANVLTF.

The chain couples TRBV14 to TRBJ1-2, with 7 bases identical to TRBD1. The germline CDR1 and CDR2 sequences are SGHDN and FVKESK. The CDR3 is 14 amino acids. V gave up 6 bases and J gave up 7 bases; unmatched junction bases: 11. The CDR3 DNA sequence: TGTGCCAGCAGAAGGACAGGAGAGGCTCCTGGCTACACCTTC. Translation gives CASRRTGEAPGYTF.

The chain is built from TRBV30 and TRBJ1-1, with D unclear. The V end was cut by 2 bases, the J end by 0 bases, with 7 bases between. The CDR3 runs to 13 residues. Germline V gene lookup returns CDR1 GTSNPN and CDR2 SVGIG (reference sequence). CDR3: CAWSRTLNTEAFF. The CDR3 DNA reads as TGTGCCTGGAGTCGAACATTGAACACTGAAGCTTTCTTT.

The chain carries TRBV7-2 and TRBJ2-5, with 9 bases fitting TRBD1. The V and J ends lost 1 base and 5 bases, in that order; junction bases with no gene match: 8. The CDR3 spans 16 residues. The germline gives CDR1 SGHTA, CDR2 FQGNSA. This CDR3 is CASSLVRPGQGETQYF. The CDR3, as DNA: TGTGCCAGCAGCTTAGTACGGCCAGGACAGGGGGAGACCCAGTACTTC.

This clone was detected only a few times. This chain uses TRBV7-6 with TRBJ1-4; tentative D call: TRBD1 (5 bases). The CDR3 has 15 amino acids. CDR1 SGHVS and CDR2 FNYEAQ come from the germline V gene. V gave up 3 bases and J gave up 0 bases, with 8 bases separating them. The CDR3 spells CASSFGRATNEKLFF. DNA of the CDR3: TGTGCCAGCAGCTTTGGCAGGGCAACTAATGAAAAACTGTTTTTT.

The chain recombines TRBV11-2 with TRBJ2-7, with D perhaps matching TRBD2 (5 bases). The CDR3 has 18 amino acids. The V end was cut by 0 bases, the J end by 2 bases, with 20 bases between. CDR1 is SGHAT and CDR2 is FQNNGV in the germline V gene. CDR3 in DNA: TGTGCCAGCAGCTTAGAATACCCCATCGGGATAGCGACCTACGAGCAGTACTTC. It codes for CASSLEYPIGIATYEQYF.